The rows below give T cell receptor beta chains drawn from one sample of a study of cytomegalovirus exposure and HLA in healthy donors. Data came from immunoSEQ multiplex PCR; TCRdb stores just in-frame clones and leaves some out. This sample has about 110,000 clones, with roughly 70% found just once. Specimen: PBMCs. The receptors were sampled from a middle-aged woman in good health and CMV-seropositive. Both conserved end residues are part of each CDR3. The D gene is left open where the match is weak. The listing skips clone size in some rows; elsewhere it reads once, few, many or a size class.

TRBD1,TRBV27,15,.,CASRRDSQGLYEQYF
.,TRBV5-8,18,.,CASSWVMMQGISDQPQHF
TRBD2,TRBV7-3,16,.,CASSLSGTSSYNEQFF
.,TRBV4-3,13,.,CASSQWLNTEAFF
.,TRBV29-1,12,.,CSVAGATDTQYF
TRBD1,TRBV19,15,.,CASSINRGSGNTIYF
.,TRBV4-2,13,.,CASSRQVTDTQYF
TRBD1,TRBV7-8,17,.,CASSLTGATLNTGELFF
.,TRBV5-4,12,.,CASSYFNQPQHF
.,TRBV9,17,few,CASSVAGEGGRHITQYF
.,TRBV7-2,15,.,CASSLGAGYHNEQFF
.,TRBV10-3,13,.,CAIREDSQWRYTF
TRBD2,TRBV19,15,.,CASSLTSGRLLEQYF
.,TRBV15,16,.,CATSITGRGSGNTIYF
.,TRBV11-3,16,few,CASSLRGRSNTGELFF
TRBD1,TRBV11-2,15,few,CASSSRGQGSYGYTF
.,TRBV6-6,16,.,CASSQRTGRGHEKLFF
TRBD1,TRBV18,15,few,CASSLQGTGGGGYTF
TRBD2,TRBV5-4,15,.,CASSYSGGGTGELFF
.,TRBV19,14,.,CASSIRGSGNTIYF
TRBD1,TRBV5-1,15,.,CASSWDRPSGNTIYF
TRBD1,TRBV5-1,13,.,CASSLGDREEAFF
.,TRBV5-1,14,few,CASSLDRLDNEQFF
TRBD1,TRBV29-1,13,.,CSVDRGRGTEAFF
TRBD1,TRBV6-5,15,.,CASSLNRGDNYGYTF
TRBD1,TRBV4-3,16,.,CASSQEWDRGWDEQFF
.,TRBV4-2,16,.,CASSLYLTGNTGELFF
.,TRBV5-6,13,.,CASSIVRGYGYTF
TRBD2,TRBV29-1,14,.,CSVAGEAGGDTQYF
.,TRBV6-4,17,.,CASSDSWAPSSYNEQFF
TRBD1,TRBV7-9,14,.,CASSRDRVANGYTF
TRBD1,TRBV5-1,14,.,CASSRTGDDTEAFF
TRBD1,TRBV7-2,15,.,CASSLQQGGGYGYTF
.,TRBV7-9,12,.,CASSPKRDTQYF
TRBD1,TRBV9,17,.,CASSTPLGDRGDYGYTF
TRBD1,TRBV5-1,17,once,CASSLQTGAVSGNTIYF
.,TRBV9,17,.,CASSVGPGDVGTDTQYF
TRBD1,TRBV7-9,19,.,CASSLDRGQGGSGANVLTF
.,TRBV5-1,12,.,CASSLEQGEQFF
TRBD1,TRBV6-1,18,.,CASSEVGSSGQGEQPQHF
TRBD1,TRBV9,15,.,CASSAGQGGRDGYTF
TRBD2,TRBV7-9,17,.,CASTPGLAGESYNEQFF
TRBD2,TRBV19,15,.,CASSGPGLVYNEQFF